This T cell receptor (beta chain) is drawn from a study of T-cell memory formation after mild COVID-19. Study-wide context: Among the donors, TCR clusters were largely specific to each donor. Regarding the study as a whole: Pre-infection memory already had some responding clones, implying cross-reactive memory joined. Clones contracting day 15 to 85 were balanced CD4/CD8; later expanders leaned CD4+.

5'RACE, which relied on constant-segment primers, yielded TCR alpha and TCR beta cDNA libraries carrying sample barcodes and UMIs. TCRdb reanalysed the 5' RACE reads using MiXCR and keeps one entry per CDR3 protein. The sample has about 560,000 distinct CDR3 sequences, less than 25% seen once. CDR1 is SGDLS and CDR2 is YYNGEE in the germline V gene. The CDR3 sequence is 14 residues long. With 1 base removed from V and 1 base from J, the gap between germline ends came to 8 bases. Comment on this clonotype: What it binds is not known.

The clonotype was recovered from an adult woman who had mild COVID-19 (a few samples of this study predate the infection). Cell type and time point are not known. V gene TRBV9 combines with J gene TRBJ1-1; D ambiguous. Sequencing was carried out using PBMCs or a T cell subset sorted from them (not recorded which). The CDR3 DNA reads as TGTGCCAGCAGCGTAACACCCAGGAACACTGAAGCTTTCTTT. Encoded protein: CASSVTPRNTEAFF.